Below, 21 T cell receptor beta chains from the same sample are listed, as sequenced in a study of a mutant IDH1 vaccine in newly diagnosed glioma. These TCRs are of unknown antigen specificity. Time point here: week 23, last vaccination. Every vaccine dose comprised 300 ug of mutant IDH1 20-mer peptide plus topical imiquimod. Data came from immunoSEQ multiplex PCR; TCRdb stores just in-frame clones and leaves some out. This sample yields approximately 81,000 clones, of which approximately 85% are seen a single time; roughly 2.2% belongs to the top ten. Sample: PBMCs, taken from a glioma patient whose treatment included an IDH1 peptide vaccine. The receptors shown here come from a man aged 25-40 years with glioma. Some clones in this sample may be carry-over from other donors' samples.

The CDR3 protein is CASSYNRLAGDSGELFF. In nucleotides, the CDR3 is TGTGCCAGCAGTTACAACCGACTAGCGGGAGATTCAGGGGAGCTGTTTTTT. J is TRBJ1-3 and V is TRBV28, with 12 bases lining up with TRBD2. The J call may be wrong; the DNA end is better matched by TRBJ2-2. Germline assignment: CDR1 MDHEN and CDR2 SYDVKM. The CDR3 covers 17 residues.

The gene calls are TRBV30 and TRBJ2-3, with 9 bases aligning to TRBD2. CDR3 size: 14 residues. Germline loops: CDR1 GTSNPN, CDR2 SVGIG (reference sequence). The ends lost 7 bases at V and 0 bases at J; junction bases unmatched: 5. The CDR3 DNA follows: TGTGCCTCTCTAGCGGGGACAAGCACAGATACGCAGTATTTT. Amino acid sequence: CASLAGTSTDTQYF.

This chain connects TRBV28 to TRBJ2-7; 9 bases agree with TRBD2. Germline V gene sequence: CDR1 MDHEN, CDR2 SYDVKM. CDR3 size: 16 residues. With 0 bases clipped from V and 0 bases from J, the junction kept 3 bases outside the gene matches. In DNA, the CDR3 is TGTGCCAGCAGTTTATGGGCGACTAGCGGCTCCTACGAGCAGTACTTC. Amino acid sequence: CASSLWATSGSYEQYF.

This chain connects TRBV5-5 to TRBJ2-5; D remains ambiguous. This CDR3 is 14 amino acids long. Germline-derived CDR1 and CDR2 are SGHKS and YYEKEE (reference sequence). V was trimmed by 0 bases and J by 2 bases, leaving 8 bases between them. The CDR3 spells CASSLGARQETQYF. In DNA form, the CDR3 reads TGTGCCAGCAGCTTGGGTGCCCGGCAAGAGACCCAGTACTTC.

Only a few counts were recorded for this clone. The CDR3 nucleotides read TGTGCCAGCAGCTTAAACATGAATTCACCCCTCCACTTT. This gives the protein CASSLNMNSPLHF. This chain links TRBV13 with TRBJ1-6; no clear D gene. The CDR3 is made up of 13 amino acids. V was cut by 2 bases and J by 7 bases, with 6 bases left in between. The germline V gene has CDR1 PRHDT and CDR2 FYEKMQ (reference sequence).

J is TRBJ2-3 and V is TRBV7-6, with 9 bases fitting TRBD2. The length of the CDR3 is 16 residues. Germline trimming cut 0 bases from V and 4 bases from J; bases unmatched to any gene: 5. The germline gives CDR1 SGHVS, CDR2 FNYEAQ. CDR3 sequence reads: CASSLAGGGAADTQYF. CDR3 nucleotides: TGTGCCAGCAGCTTAGCGGGCGGGGGGGCCGCAGATACGCAGTATTTT.

This clone was counted only a few times. The CDR3 DNA sequence: TGTGCCAGCAGTTACTCGCCCACCGGCACTGGCTACACCTTC. Protein sequence: CASSYSPTGTGYTF. The chain has TRBV6-5 and TRBJ1-2, with unresolved D. CDR1 and CDR2 (germline): MNHEY, SVGAGI. V lost 0 bases, J lost 7 bases, and 12 bases lay in between. The CDR3 runs 14 residues.

J is TRBJ1-2 and V is TRBV19; D is uncertain. CDR3 length: 15 amino acids. In germline, CDR1 is LNHDA, CDR2 SQIVND (reference sequence). V lost 7 bases and J 2 bases, leaving 17 bases between the germline ends. The CDR3 sequence: CASNPFGASNYGYTF. As DNA, the CDR3 is TGTGCCAGTAATCCGTTCGGCGCCAGCAACTATGGCTACACCTTC.

This rearrangement joins TRBV5-1 to TRBJ2-2; 8 bases line up with TRBD1. Germline V gives CDR1 SGHRS, CDR2 YFSETQ. The CDR3 sequence is 16 residues long. The junction had 9 bases not matched to a gene; V was cut back by 5 bases and J by 3 bases. CDR3 sequence: CASRPDRARDTGELFF. Written as DNA, the CDR3 is TGCGCCAGCAGACCGGACAGGGCGAGGGACACCGGGGAGCTGTTTTTT.

V and J are TRBV28 and TRBJ1-6, with D maybe TRBD1 (6 bases). V was clipped by 7 bases and J by 7 bases, with 14 bases between them. Per the germline V gene, CDR1 is MDHEN and CDR2 is SYDVKM. This CDR3 contains 14 residues. Written as DNA, the CDR3 is TGTGCCAGCAATTACAGGGAGCGGAATTCACCCCTCCACTTT. Translating gives CASNYRERNSPLHF.

The rearrangement links TRBV7-9 to TRBJ2-3, with 7 bases that match TRBD2. Germline V gene sequence: CDR1 SEHNR, CDR2 FQNEAQ (reference sequence). The J segment lost 0 bases and the V segment lost 3 bases, leaving 3 bases of the junction unmatched. The CDR3 has 15 amino acids. The CDR3 is CASSFGLVSTDTQYF. As DNA, the CDR3 is TGTGCCAGCAGCTTCGGACTAGTGAGCACAGATACGCAGTATTTT. Combining the CDR3 with reference TRBV7-9 and TRBJ2-3 gives the whole variable domain DTGVSQNPRHKITKRGQNVTFRCDPISEHNRLYWYRQTLGQGPEFLTYFQNEAQLEKSRLLSDRFSAERPKGSFSTLEIQRTEQGDSAMYLCASSFGLVSTDTQYFGPGTRLTVL.

The chain links TRBV30 to TRBJ1-2; D is perhaps TRBD1 (5 bases). Germline-derived CDR1 and CDR2 are GTSNPN and SVGIG (reference sequence). Trimming pared 5 bases from V and 3 bases from J, leaving 13 bases between. The CDR3 extends over 13 amino acids. The CDR3 reads CAWGKGRDYGYTF. The CDR3 nucleotides are TGTGCCTGGGGGAAAGGCAGGGACTATGGCTACACCTTC.

This chain joins TRBV7-3 and TRBJ1-1; TRBD1 is a possible D gene (6 bases). Germline loops: CDR1 SGHTA, CDR2 FQGTGA. This CDR3 is 14 amino acids long. V lost 5 bases, J lost 3 bases, and 13 bases lay in between. CDR3 sequence: CASSLTGYDTEAFF. The CDR3, as DNA: TGTGCCAGCAGCCTCACAGGGTACGACACTGAAGCTTTCTTT.

The chain has TRBV4-3 and TRBJ1-5; no firm D call. This CDR3 has 13 residues. V was shortened by 0 bases and J by 4 bases, with 4 bases between the two germline ends. Germline lookup yields CDR1 LGHNA and CDR2 YSLEER. This CDR3 reads CASSQEWNQPQHF. The CDR3 region has the DNA TGCGCCAGCAGCCAAGAATGGAATCAGCCCCAGCATTTT.

The V and J genes are TRBV5-4 and TRBJ2-5; 8 positions agree with TRBD2. Germline V gives CDR1 SGHNT, CDR2 YYREEE (reference sequence). V was clipped by 0 bases and J by 2 bases; unmatched bases: 3. This CDR3 is 15 amino acids long. The CDR3 nucleotides are TGTGCCAGCAGCTTGGTAGCGGGGAAACAAGAGACCCAGTACTTC. It encodes CASSLVAGKQETQYF.

The V gene is TRBV6-6, the J gene TRBJ1-1, with 7 bases lining up with TRBD1. Germline trimming cut 2 bases from V and 1 base from J; bases unmatched to any gene: 4. The CDR3 is made up of 15 amino acids. Germline assignment: CDR1 MNHNY and CDR2 SVGAGI (reference sequence). The CDR3 region has the DNA TGTGCCAGCAGTTACCGGGGACAGTGGAACACTGAAGCTTTCTTT. It encodes CASSYRGQWNTEAFF.

This rearrangement joins TRBV19 to TRBJ2-3; D may be TRBD2 (5 bases). This CDR3 is built from 11 residues. V lost 7 bases to trimming and J lost 6 bases, with 8 bases between them. Germline CDR1 is LNHDA and CDR2 is SQIVND (reference sequence). The CDR3 spells CASIRGDTQYF. The CDR3 bases are TGTGCCAGTATTCGCGGGGATACGCAGTATTTT.

The J gene is TRBJ2-1, the V gene TRBV27, with D unclear. V lost 2 bases, J lost 0 bases, and 11 bases lay in between. The length of the CDR3 is 16 residues. Germline V gene sequence: CDR1 MNHEY, CDR2 SMNVEV (reference sequence). This CDR3 is CASSLVAERSYNEQFF. CDR3 sequence (DNA): TGTGCCAGCAGTTTAGTGGCGGAACGCTCCTACAATGAGCAGTTCTTC.

The gene calls are TRBV28 and TRBJ1-2; unclear D gene. Trimming left V 1 base short and J 7 bases short, with 10 bases between. This CDR3 is built from 13 residues. Germline CDR1 and CDR2: MDHEN and SYDVKM. CDR3 sequence (DNA): TGTGCCAGCAGTTTATCCCCGGGCCTTGGCTACACCTTC. Its protein is CASSLSPGLGYTF.

This clone came up a few times. V is TRBV10-1 and J is TRBJ2-7, with a possible D match to TRBD1 (6 bases). The CDR3 sequence is 14 residues long. Looked up from germline, CDR1 is WNHNN and CDR2 is SYGVQD (reference sequence). V shed 2 bases and J shed 0 bases, with 8 bases lying between them. The CDR3 protein is CASSEPGHSYEQYF. The DNA of the CDR3 is TGCGCCAGCAGTGAGCCGGGACACTCCTACGAGCAGTACTTC.

V and J are TRBV5-6 and TRBJ1-1, with D hard to call. The V gene lost 0 bases and the J gene lost 11 bases, with 11 bases spanning the gap. The CDR3 consists of 12 residues. Germline V lookup: CDR1 SGHDT, CDR2 YYEEEE. CDR3 in DNA: TGTGCCAGCAGCTTGGCCGTGGGATCGGCTTTCTTT. Translating it yields CASSLAVGSAFF. Complete variable domain (other parts from reference TRBV5-6 and TRBJ1-1): DAGVTQSPTHLIKTRGQQVTLRCSPKSGHDTVSWYQQALGQGPQFIFQYYEEEERQRGNFPDRFSGHQFPNYSSELNVNALLLGDSALYLCASSLAVGSAFFGQGTRLTVV.